The clone carrying this T cell receptor (beta chain) was seen a few times. Its target is unknown. Distinct nucleotide sequences in the sample also encode this CDR3. Specified treatment: oral pan-JAK inhibitor, 5-10 mg twice daily. cDNA serving as the sequencing template came from extracted, reverse transcribed RNA. The method was immunoSEQ multiplex PCR; TCRdb's version includes in-frame clones alone and lacks a portion of them. The table includes 95,000 to 100,000 clones, 50% to 60% detected once. Germline assignment: CDR1 SGHRS and CDR2 YFSETQ. CDR3 length equals 15 residues. The V gene lost 0 bases and the J gene lost 0 bases, with 8 bases spanning the gap. The sample comes from a study of CD8+ T cells in alopecia areata. As for the study in general: Patients received oral tofacitinib, 5 to 10 mg twice daily, for moderate-to-severe alopecia areata. Overall study findings and caveats: When scalp samples are sequenced, resident alphabeta T cells of normal skin are also captured. Both scalp clonality and the expanded CD8+ clones among the top 100 showed a significant decrease with tofacitinib. There were many expanded lesional clones persisting in scalp and blood during tofacitinib.

The sequenced sample was CD8+ T cells sorted from blood, obtained at approximately week 55, from a patient treated with tofacitinib. The chain has TRBV5-1 and TRBJ2-3; D is uncertain. This sequence originates from a human donor with alopecia areata. This CDR3 reads CASSLGDSSTDTQYF. CDR3 DNA: TGCGCCAGCAGCTTGGGGGATTCTAGCACAGATACGCAGTATTTT.